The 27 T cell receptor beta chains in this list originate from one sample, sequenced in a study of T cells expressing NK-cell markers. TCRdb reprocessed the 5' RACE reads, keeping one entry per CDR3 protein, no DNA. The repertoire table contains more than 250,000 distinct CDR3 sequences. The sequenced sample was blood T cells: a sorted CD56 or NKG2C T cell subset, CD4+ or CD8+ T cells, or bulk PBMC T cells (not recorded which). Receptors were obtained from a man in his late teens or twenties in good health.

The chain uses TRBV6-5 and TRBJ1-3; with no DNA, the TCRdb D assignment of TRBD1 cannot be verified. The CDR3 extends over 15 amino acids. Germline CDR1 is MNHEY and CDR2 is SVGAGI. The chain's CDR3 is CASSYSLDIGNTIYF.

CDR3 protein: CASSLEGLGEQYF. The V call is TRBV12-3 or TRBV12-4, the J call TRBJ2-7; TCRdb indicates TRBD1, and absent DNA this call remains unverified. The CDR3 is 13 residues long.

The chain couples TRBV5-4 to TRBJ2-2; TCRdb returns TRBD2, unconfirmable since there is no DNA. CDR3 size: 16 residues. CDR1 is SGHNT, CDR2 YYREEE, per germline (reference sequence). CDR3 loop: CASSFGGEIGTGELFF.

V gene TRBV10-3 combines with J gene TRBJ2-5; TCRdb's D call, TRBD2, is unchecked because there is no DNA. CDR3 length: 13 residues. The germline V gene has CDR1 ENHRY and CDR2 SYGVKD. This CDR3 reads CAISPHIEETQYF.

Here the CDR3 reads CASSVDRGMETQYF. The chain joins TRBV7-2 to TRBJ2-5; there is no DNA to check the TCRdb D call of TRBD1. The CDR3 spans 14 residues. CDR1 and CDR2 (germline): SGHTA, FQGNSA.

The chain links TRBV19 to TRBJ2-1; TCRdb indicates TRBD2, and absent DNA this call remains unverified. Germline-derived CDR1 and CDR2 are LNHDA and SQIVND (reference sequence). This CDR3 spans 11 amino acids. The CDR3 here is CASEDPGQRFF.

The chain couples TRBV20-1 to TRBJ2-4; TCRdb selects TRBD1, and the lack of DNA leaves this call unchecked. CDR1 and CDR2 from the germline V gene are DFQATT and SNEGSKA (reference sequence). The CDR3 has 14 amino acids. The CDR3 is CSAGLGGKQNIQYF.

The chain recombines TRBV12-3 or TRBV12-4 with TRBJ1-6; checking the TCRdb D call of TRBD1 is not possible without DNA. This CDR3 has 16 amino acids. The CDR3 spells CASSSGGASYNSPLHF.

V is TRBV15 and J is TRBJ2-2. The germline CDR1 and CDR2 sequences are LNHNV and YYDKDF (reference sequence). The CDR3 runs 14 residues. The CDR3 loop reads CATSRDGTAGELFF.

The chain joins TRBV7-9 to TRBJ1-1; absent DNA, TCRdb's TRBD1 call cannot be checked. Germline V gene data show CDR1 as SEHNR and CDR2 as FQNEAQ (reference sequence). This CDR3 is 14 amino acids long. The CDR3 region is CASSFGGRDTEAFF.

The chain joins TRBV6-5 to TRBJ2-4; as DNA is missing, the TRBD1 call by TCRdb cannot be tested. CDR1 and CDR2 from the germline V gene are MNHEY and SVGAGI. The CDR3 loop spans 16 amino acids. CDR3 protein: CASSYGQGVYKNIQYF.

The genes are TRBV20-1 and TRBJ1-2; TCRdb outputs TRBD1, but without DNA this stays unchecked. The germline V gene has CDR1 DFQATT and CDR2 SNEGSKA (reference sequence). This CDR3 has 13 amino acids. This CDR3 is CSAGGTATYGYTF.

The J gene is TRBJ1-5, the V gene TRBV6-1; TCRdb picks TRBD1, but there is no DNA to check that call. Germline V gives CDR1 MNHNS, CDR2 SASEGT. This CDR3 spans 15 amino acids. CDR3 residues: CASSLAGTDNQPQHF.

The CDR3: CASSLAPGTGSAKNIQYF. The chain combines TRBV12-3 or TRBV12-4 with TRBJ2-4; TCRdb lists TRBD1, though no DNA is available to test this call. The CDR3 spans 18 residues.

The CDR3 sequence: CASSYRQGWGETQYF. This chain links TRBV7-6 with TRBJ2-5; TCRdb names TRBD1, which stays unverified in the absence of DNA. From germline, CDR1 is SGHVS and CDR2 FNYEAQ. This CDR3 has 15 amino acids. The variable domain in full, completed from reference TRBV7-6 and TRBJ2-5, reads GAGVSQSPRYKVTKRGQDVALRCDPISGHVSLYWYRQALGQGPEFLTYFNYEAQQDKSGLPNDRFSAERPEGSISTLTIQRTEQRDSAMYRCASSYRQGWGETQYFGPGTRLLVL.

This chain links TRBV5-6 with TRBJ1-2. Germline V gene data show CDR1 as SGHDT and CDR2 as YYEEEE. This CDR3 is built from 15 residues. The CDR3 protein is CASSLVRQGNYGYTF.

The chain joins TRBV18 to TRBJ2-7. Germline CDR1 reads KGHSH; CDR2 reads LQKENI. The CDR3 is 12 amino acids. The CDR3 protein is CASSPAMGEQYF.

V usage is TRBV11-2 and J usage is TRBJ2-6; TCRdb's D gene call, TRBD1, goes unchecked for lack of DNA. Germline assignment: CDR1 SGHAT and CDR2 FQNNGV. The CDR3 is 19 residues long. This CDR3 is CASTIRTGRDSSGANVLTF.

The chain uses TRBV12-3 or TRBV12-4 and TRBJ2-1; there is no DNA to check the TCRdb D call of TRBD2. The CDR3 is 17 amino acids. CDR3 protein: CASRGISGRGAYNEQFF.

The CDR3 loop reads CATSDDPDTQYF. This rearrangement joins TRBV24-1 to TRBJ2-3. CDR1 is KGHDR and CDR2 is SFDVKD in the germline V gene. The CDR3 covers 12 residues.

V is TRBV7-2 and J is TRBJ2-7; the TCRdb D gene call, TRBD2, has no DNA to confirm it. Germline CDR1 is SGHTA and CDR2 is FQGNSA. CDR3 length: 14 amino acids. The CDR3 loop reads CASSRHAGLYEQYF.

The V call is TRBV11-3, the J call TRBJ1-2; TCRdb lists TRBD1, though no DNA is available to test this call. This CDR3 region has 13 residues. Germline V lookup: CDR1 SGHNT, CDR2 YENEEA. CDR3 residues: CASSSRLNYGYTF.

The CDR3 is CASSLGAEGKTQYF. V and J are TRBV7-2 and TRBJ2-5; TCRdb lists TRBD1, though no DNA is available to test this call. Germline CDR1 and CDR2: SGHTA and FQGNSA. This CDR3 is 14 amino acids long.

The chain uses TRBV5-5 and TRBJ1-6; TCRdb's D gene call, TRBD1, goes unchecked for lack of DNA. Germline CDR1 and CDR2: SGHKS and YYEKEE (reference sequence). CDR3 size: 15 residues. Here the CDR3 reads CASSPAPGQDPPLHF. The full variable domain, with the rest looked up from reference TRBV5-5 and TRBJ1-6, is DAGVTQSPTHLIKTRGQQVTLRCSPISGHKSVSWYQQVLGQGPQFIFQYYEKEERGRGNFPDRFSARQFPNYSSELNVNALLLGDSALYLCASSPAPGQDPPLHFGNGTRLTVT.

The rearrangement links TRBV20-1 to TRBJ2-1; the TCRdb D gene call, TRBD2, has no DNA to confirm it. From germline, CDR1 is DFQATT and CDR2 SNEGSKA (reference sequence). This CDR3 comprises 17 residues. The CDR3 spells CSAVIGGRPLSYNEQFF.

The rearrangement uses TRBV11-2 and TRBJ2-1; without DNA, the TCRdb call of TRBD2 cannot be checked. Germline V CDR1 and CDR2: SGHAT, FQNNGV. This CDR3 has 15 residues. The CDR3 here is CASGLTSGRGSEQFF.

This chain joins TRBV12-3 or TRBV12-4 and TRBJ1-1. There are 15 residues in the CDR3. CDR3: CASSLDRPPNTEAFF.